The clone carrying this TCR beta chain is a singleton in its sample. Antigen unknown. This specimen belongs to a study of T cell responses to AZD1222 COVID-19 vaccine. General study findings and limits: Spike as a whole was targeted by vaccine-associated CD4 TCRs, dominant at 160-218 and 743-854. The donor group comprised mostly white British people and more females; the analysis possibly underestimated clonal diversity. Spike-specific TCR breadth rose after two AZD1222 doses, and depth rose as well. Reportedly, nearly half of unique spike TCRs recognized epitopes outside B.1.351/B.1.1.7 mutations.

Between the trimmed V and J ends, which lost 5 bases and 9 bases, there was a span of 24 bases. The germline gives CDR1 KGHDR, CDR2 SFDVKD. The CDR3 covers 16 residues. Profiled with immunoSEQ multiplex PCR; TCRdb holds only in-frame clones, not every one. The sample consists of 80,000 to 95,000 clones, 88% of them appearing once. The TCR was taken from an adult in good health. This chain uses TRBV24-1 with TRBJ1-2, with TRBD1 as a possible D gene (5 bases). The sample was peripheral blood, taken on day 0 of MenACWY control vaccination. The DNA of the CDR3 is TGTGCCACCAGTGTGGGGGACGTTTCGCCAGTGGCCCGCTACACCTTC. This gives the protein CATSVGDVSPVARYTF.